This T cell receptor (beta chain) emerged from a study of STAT5B mutations in CD4+ large granular lymphocyte leukemia. Study conclusions and caveats: Main leukemic clonotypes were patient-specific, but approximately 27% appeared at low frequency elsewhere. TRBV06-family usage was enriched in top patient clones (8/27) versus controls (2/35).

Generated by immunoSEQ multiplex PCR, the TCRdb table keeps only in-frame clones and is missing some. The table records roughly 23,000 clones, 82% of them present only once. Concerning this clone itself: Its target is unknown.

V was trimmed by 2 bases and J by 6 bases, leaving 14 bases between them. Germline-derived CDR1 and CDR2 are SGHTA and FQGNSA. The CDR3 contains 15 residues. What was sequenced was CD4+ T cells from blood buffy coats. The TCR sequence derives from a human donor in good health. V usage is TRBV7-2 and J usage is TRBJ1-5, with D possibly being TRBD1 (6 bases). The CDR3: CASSLSGAGAQPQHF. For the CDR3, the DNA is TGTGCCAGCAGCTTAAGTGGGGCAGGGGCTCAGCCCCAGCATTTT.